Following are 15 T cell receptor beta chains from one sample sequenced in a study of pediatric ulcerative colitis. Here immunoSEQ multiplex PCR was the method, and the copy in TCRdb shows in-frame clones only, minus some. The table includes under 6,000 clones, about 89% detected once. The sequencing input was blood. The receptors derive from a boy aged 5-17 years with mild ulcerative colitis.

The CDR3: CAWTPPGQVGQPQHF. As DNA, the CDR3 is TGTGCCTGGACCCCTCCGGGACAGGTGGGTCAGCCCCAGCATTTT. The chain recombines TRBV30 with TRBJ1-5, with 8 bases aligning to TRBD1. CDR3 length equals 15 residues. Germline V lookup: CDR1 GTSNPN, CDR2 SVGIG (reference sequence). V gave up 4 bases and J gave up 6 bases; unmatched junction bases: 11.

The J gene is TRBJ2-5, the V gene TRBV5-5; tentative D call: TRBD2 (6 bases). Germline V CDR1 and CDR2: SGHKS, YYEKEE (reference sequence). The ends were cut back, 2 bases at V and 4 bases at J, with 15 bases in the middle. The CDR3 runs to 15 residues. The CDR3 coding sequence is TGTGCCAGCAGCTTAGCAGGTCTGGGGGGAGAGACCCAGTACTTC. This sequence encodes CASSLAGLGGETQYF.

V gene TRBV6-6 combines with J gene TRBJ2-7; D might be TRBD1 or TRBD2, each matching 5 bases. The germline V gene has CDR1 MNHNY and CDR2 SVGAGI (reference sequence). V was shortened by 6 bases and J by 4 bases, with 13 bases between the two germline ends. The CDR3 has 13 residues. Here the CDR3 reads CASRAGTTYEQYF. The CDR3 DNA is TGTGCCAGCAGAGCAGGGACGACTTACGAGCAGTACTTC.

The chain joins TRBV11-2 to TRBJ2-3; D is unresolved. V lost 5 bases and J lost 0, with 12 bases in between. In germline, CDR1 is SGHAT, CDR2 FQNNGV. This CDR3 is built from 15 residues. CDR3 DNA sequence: TGTGCCAGCAGCCCAACGGTCCCCAGCACAGATACGCAGTATTTT. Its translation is CASSPTVPSTDTQYF.

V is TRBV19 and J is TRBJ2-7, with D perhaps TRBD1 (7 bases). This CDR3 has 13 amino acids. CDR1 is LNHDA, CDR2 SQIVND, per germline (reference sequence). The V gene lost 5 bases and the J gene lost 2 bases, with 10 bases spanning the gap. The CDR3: CASSGRGAYEQYF. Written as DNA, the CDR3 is TGTGCCAGTAGTGGCAGGGGGGCCTACGAGCAGTACTTC.

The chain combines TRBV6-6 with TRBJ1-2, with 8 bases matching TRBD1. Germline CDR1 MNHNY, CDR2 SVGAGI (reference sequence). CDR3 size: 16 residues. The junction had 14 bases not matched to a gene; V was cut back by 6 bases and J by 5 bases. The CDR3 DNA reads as TGTGCCAGCAGACTGCGAGGACAGGGTCTATGGTATGGCTACACCTTC. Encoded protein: CASRLRGQGLWYGYTF.

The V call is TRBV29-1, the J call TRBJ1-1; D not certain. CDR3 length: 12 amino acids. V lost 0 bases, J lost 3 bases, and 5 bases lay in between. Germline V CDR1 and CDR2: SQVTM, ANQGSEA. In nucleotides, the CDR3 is TGCAGCGTTGAAGATCGTGACACTGAAGCTTTCTTT. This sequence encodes CSVEDRDTEAFF.

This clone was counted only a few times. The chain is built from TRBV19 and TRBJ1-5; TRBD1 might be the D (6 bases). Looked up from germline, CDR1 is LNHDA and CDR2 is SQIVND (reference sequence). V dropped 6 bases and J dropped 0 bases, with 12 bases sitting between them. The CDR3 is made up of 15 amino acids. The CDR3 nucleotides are TGTGCCAGTAGCAAGGACAGCTATAGCAATCAGCCCCAGCATTTT. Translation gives CASSKDSYSNQPQHF.

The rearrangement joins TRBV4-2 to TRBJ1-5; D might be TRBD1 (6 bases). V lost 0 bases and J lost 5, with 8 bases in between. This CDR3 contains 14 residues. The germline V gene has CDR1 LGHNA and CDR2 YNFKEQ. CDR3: CASSQEGGDQPQHF. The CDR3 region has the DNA TGTGCCAGCAGCCAAGAAGGGGGGGATCAGCCCCAGCATTTT.

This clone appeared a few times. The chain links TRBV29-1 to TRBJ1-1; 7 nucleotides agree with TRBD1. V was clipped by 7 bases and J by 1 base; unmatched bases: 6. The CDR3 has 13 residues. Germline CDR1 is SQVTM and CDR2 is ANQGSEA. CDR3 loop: CSAQTGWNTEAFF. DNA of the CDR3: TGCAGCGCACAGACAGGGTGGAACACTGAAGCTTTCTTT.

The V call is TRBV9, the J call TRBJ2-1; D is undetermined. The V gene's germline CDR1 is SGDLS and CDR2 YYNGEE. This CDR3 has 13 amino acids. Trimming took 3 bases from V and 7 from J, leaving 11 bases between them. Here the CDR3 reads CASSAQTPNEQFF. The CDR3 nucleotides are TGTGCCAGCAGCGCCCAGACTCCAAATGAGCAGTTCTTC.

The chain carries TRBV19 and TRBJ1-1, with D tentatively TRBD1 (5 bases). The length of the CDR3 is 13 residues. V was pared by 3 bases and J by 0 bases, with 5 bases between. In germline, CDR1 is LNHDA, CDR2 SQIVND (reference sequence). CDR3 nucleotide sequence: TGTGCCAGTAGTATCAGGGTGAACACTGAAGCTTTCTTT. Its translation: CASSIRVNTEAFF.

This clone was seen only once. The CDR3 here is CASWGGVGELFF. In DNA form, the CDR3 reads TGTGCCAGTTGGGGAGGAGTCGGGGAGCTGTTTTTT. The V call is TRBV28, the J call TRBJ2-2; D may be TRBD2 (6 bases). Germline assignment: CDR1 MDHEN and CDR2 SYDVKM. The CDR3 spans 12 residues. The germline V and J ends were trimmed by 9 bases and 7 bases, with 12 bases remaining between them.

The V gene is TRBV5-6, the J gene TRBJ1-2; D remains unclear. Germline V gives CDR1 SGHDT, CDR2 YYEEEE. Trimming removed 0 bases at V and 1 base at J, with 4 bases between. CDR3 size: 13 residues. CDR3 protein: CASSLAHNYGYTF. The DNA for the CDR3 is TGTGCCAGCAGCTTGGCCCATAACTATGGCTACACCTTC. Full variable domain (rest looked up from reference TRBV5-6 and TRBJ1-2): DAGVTQSPTHLIKTRGQQVTLRCSPKSGHDTVSWYQQALGQGPQFIFQYYEEEERQRGNFPDRFSGHQFPNYSSELNVNALLLGDSALYLCASSLAHNYGYTFGSGTRLTVV.

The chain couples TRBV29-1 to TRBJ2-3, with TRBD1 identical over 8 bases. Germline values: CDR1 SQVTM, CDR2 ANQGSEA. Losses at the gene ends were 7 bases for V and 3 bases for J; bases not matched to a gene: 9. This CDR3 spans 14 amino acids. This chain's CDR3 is CSAGMGTGTDTQYF. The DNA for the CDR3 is TGCAGCGCTGGAATGGGGACAGGTACAGATACGCAGTATTTT.